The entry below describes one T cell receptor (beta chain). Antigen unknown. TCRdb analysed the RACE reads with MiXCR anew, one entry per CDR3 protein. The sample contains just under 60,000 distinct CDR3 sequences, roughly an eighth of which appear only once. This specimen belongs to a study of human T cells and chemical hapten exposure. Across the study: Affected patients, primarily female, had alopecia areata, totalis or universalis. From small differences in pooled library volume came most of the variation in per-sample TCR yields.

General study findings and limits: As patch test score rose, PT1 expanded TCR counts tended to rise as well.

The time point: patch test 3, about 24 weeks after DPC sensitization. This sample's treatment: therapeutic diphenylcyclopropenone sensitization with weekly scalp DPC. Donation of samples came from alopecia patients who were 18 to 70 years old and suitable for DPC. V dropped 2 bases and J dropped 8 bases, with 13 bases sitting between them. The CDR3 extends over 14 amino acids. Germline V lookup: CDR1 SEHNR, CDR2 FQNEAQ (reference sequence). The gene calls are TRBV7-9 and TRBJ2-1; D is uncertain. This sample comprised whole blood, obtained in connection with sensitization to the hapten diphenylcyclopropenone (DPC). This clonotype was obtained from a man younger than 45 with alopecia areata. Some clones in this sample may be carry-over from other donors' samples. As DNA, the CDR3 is TGTGCCAGCAGCTTACCGGGCCCCCAGGATGAGCAGTTCTTC. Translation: CASSLPGPQDEQFF.